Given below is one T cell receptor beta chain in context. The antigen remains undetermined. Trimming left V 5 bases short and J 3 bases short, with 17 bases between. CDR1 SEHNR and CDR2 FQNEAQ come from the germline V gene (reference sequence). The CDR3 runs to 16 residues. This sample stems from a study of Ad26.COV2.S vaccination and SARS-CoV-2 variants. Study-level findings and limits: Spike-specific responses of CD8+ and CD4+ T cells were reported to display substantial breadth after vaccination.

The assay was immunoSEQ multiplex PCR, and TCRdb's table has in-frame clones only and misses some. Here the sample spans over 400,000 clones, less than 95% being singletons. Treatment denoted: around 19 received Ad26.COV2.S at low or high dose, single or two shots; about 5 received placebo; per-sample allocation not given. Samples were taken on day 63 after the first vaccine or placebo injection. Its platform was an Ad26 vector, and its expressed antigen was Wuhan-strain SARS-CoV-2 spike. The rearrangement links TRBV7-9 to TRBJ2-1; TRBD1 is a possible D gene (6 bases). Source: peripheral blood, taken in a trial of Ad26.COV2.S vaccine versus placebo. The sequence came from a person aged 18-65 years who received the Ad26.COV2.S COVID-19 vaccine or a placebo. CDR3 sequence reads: CASSPPGVGRYNEQFF. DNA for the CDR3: TGTGCCAGCAGCCCACCAGGGGTGGGCCGCTACAATGAGCAGTTCTTC. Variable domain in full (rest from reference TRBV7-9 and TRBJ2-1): DTGVSQNPRHKITKRGQNVTFRCDPISEHNRLYWYRQTLGQGPEFLTYFQNEAQLEKSRLLSDRFSAERPKGSFSTLEIQRTEQGDSAMYLCASSPPGVGRYNEQFFGPGTRLTVL.